This T cell receptor beta chain was profiled in a study of cytomegalovirus exposure and HLA in healthy donors. Study-wide points: Later, an analysis found that TCR clusters from the first cohort tended to co-occur in the roughly 120 validation repertoires.

Germline V CDR1 and CDR2: MNHEY, SMNVEV (reference sequence). This CDR3 contains 14 residues. V shed 2 bases and J 9 bases; nucleotides not matched to a gene: 3. Worth noting for this clone: Its antigen remains unidentified.

Using immunoSEQ multiplex PCR, the repertoire was profiled, and TCRdb retains in-frame clones only, with some absent. The sample carries about 250,000 clones, roughly 87% recorded once. This clonotype originated in a man aged 18-30 years in good health and CMV-seropositive. The chain joins TRBV27 to TRBJ2-1, with 11 bases identical to TRBD2. Sequenced material: PBMCs. CDR3 sequence (DNA): TGTGCCAGCAGTTTAACTAGCGGGAGAGGTGAGCAGTTCTTC. Its protein is CASSLTSGRGEQFF.